In its sample, the clone carrying this T cell receptor beta chain is medium-sized (0.01 to 0.1%). The antigen is undetermined. This sample was taken from a study of spatial heterogeneity in lung cancer. Across the study: The study consistently detected more beta-chain than alpha-chain sequences. Study findings and constraints: Resection blood, more than follow-up blood, showed ubiquitous expanded tumor TCRs.

Regarding time point: blood at routine non-recurrence follow-up after resection. Whole RNA from tumor, nontumor lung or frozen PBMC was sequenced unsorted. The CDR3 length is 15 residues. V was clipped by 1 base and J by 2 bases, with 12 bases between them. The germline V gene encodes CDR1 MGHRA and CDR2 YSYEKL. TCRdb recomputed calls from the 5' RACE reads with MiXCR, one row per CDR3 protein. The repertoire holds around 15,000 distinct CDR3 sequences, with about 18% as singletons. The clonotype originates from a male donor with early-stage non-small cell lung cancer. The gene calls are TRBV4-1 and TRBJ2-7; D is unclear. The source material was PBMCs, sampled at follow-up. CDR3 amino acids: CASSQVFSAPYEQYF. DNA for the CDR3: TGCGCCAGCAGCCAAGTATTCTCAGCCCCCTACGAGCAGTACTTC.